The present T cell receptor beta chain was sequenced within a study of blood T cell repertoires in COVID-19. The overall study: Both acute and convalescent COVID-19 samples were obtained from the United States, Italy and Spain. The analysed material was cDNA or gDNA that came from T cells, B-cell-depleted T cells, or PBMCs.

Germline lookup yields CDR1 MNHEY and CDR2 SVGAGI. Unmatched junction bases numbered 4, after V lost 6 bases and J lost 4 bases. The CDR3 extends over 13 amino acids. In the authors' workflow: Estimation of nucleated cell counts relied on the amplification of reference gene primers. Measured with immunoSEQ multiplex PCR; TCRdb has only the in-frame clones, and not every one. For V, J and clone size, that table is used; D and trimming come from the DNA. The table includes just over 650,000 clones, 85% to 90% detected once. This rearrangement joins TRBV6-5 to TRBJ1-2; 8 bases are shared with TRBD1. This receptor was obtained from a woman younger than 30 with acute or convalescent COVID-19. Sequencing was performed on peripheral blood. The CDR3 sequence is CASRSTGGYGYTF. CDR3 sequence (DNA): TGTGCCAGCAGGTCAACAGGGGGCTATGGCTACACCTTC.